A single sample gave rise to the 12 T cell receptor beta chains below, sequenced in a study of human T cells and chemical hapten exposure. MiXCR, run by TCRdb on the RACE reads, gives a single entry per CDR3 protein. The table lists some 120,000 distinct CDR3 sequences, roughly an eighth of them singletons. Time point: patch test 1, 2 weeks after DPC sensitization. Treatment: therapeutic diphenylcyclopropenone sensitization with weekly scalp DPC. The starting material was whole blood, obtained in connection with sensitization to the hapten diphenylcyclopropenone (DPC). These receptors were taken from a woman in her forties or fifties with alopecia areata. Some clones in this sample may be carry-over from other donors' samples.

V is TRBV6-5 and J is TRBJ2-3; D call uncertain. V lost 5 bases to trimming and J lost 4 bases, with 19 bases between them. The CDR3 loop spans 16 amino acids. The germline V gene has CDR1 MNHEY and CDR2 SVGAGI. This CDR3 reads CASSPLRLSGPDTQYF. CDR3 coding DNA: TGTGCCAGCAGTCCCCTGAGGCTGAGTGGCCCAGATACGCAGTATTTT.

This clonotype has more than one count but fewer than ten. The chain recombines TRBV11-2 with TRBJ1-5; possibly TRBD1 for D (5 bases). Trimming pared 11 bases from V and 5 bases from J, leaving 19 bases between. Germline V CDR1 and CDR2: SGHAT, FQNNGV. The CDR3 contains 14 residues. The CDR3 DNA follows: TGTGCCTCCAGGGCCCGGCTGGAAGATCAGCCCCAGCATTTT. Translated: CASRARLEDQPQHF.

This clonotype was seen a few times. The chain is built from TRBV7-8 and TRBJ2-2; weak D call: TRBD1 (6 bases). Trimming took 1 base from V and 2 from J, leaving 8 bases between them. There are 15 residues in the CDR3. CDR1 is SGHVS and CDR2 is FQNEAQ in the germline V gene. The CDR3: CASSLGTENTGELFF. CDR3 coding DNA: TGTGCCAGCAGCTTAGGGACAGAAAACACCGGGGAGCTGTTTTTT.

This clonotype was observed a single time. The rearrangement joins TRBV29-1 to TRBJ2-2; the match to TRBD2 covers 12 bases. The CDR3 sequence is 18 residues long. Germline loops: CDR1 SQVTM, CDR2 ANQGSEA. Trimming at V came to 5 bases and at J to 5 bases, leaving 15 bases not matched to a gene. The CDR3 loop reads CSVRPKVTSGGQTGELFF. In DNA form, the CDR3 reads TGCAGCGTTAGACCGAAAGTGACTAGCGGGGGACAAACCGGGGAGCTGTTTTTT.

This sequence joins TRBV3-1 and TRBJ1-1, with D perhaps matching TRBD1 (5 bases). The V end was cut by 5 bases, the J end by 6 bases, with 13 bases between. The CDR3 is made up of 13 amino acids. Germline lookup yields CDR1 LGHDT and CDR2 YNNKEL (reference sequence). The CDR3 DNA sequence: TGTGCCAGCAGCTTCGATGAGGGGCCTGAAGCTTTCTTT. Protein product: CASSFDEGPEAFF.

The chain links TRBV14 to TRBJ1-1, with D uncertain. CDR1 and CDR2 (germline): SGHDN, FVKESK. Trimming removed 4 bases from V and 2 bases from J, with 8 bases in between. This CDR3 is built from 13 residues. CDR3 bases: TGTGCCAGCAGCCTACATCACAACACTGAAGCTTTCTTT. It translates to CASSLHHNTEAFF.

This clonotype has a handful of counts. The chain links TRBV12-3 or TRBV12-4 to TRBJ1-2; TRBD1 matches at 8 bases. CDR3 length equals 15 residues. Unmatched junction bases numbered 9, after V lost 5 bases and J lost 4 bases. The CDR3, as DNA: TGTGCCAGCAGTCCCCAGGGGGCGATGAGCTATGGCTACACCTTC. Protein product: CASSPQGAMSYGYTF.

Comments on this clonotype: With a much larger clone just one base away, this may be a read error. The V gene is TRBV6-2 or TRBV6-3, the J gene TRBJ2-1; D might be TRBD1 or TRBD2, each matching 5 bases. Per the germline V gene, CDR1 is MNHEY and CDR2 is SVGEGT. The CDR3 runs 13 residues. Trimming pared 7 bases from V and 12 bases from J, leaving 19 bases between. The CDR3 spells CASTKGIAGTQFF. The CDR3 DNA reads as TGTGCCAGCACCAAAGGCATTGCAGGGACGCAGTTCTTC.

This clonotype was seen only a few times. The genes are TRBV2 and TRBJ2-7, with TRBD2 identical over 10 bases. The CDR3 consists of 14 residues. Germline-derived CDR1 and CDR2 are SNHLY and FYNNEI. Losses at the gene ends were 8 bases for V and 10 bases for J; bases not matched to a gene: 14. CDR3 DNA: TGTGCCAGCCGAGGGGGGCTAGCGGGAGAGTATCAGTACTTC. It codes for CASRGGLAGEYQYF. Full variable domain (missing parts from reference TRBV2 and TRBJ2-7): EPEVTQTPSHQVTQMGQEVILRCVPISNHLYFYWYRQILGQKVEFLVSFYNNEISEKSEIFDDQFSVERPDGSNFTLKIRSTKLEDSAMYFCASRGGLAGEYQYFGPGTRLTVT.

The CDR3 DNA reads as TGCAGTGCCCCCGGACTAGCGGGGGTAGATACGCAGTATTTT. It translates to CSAPGLAGVDTQYF. V gene TRBV20-1 combines with J gene TRBJ2-3; 13 bases match TRBD2. This CDR3 has 14 amino acids. V shed 6 bases, J shed 5 bases, and the junction held 5 bases outside the gene matches. Germline V gene sequence: CDR1 DFQATT, CDR2 SNEGSKA (reference sequence).

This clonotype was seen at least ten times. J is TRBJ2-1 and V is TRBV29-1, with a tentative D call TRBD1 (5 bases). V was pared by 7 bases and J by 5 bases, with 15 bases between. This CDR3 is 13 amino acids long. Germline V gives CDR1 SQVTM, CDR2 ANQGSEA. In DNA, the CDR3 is TGCAGCGCGACAGATCCTAGGGACAATGAGCAGTTCTTC. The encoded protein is CSATDPRDNEQFF.

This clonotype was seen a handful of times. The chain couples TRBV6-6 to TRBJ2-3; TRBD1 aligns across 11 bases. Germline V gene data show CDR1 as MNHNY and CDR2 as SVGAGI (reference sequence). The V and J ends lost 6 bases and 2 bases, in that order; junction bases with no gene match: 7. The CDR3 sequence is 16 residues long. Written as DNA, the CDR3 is TGTGCCAGCAGGAAGGACAGGGGGCCTACCACAGATACGCAGTATTTT. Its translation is CASRKDRGPTTDTQYF.